This T cell receptor beta chain originates from a study of T cell changes during pregnancy in multiple sclerosis (dated by TCRdb to between 2017 and 2020). Background for the entire study: In women with multiple sclerosis, the researchers looked at how the T cell repertoire shifted as pregnancy progressed.

Regarding this clone: Its antigen is currently not known. Base qualities were left out, and no much larger clone turns up one base away.

The library was generated by the immunoSEQ multiplex PCR assay. The clones in this table, taken by TCRdb from immuneACCESS, are in-frame only. Not every clone is retained; where verified, under half of the shortfall comes from an unresolved V gene, and the cause of the rest is unknown. The sample table records tens of thousands of clones; less than 95% of these occur just once. Of the sample, 2.5% to 3% is held by the ten largest clones. CDR3 length: 16 amino acids, cysteine to phenylalanine. Of all the DNA, just the CDR3 is kept, 48 bases in frame from base 1. V trim: 3 bases; J trim: 6 bases; unmatched bases: 9. Via the germline V gene (reference sequence), CDR1 is SEHNR and CDR2 FQNEAQ.

The starting material was CD8+ T cells from peripheral blood mononuclear cells, obtained after pregnancy. The TCR originated in a female donor with multiple sclerosis, enrolled in a pregnancy study. The chain links TRBV7-9 with TRBJ2-1; the junction holds 9 bases that match TRBD2. The DNA sequence is TGTGCCAGCAGCTTTTTGTCAGCGGGGGGCTCCAATGAGCAGTTCTTC. This gives the protein CASSFLSAGGSNEQFF.